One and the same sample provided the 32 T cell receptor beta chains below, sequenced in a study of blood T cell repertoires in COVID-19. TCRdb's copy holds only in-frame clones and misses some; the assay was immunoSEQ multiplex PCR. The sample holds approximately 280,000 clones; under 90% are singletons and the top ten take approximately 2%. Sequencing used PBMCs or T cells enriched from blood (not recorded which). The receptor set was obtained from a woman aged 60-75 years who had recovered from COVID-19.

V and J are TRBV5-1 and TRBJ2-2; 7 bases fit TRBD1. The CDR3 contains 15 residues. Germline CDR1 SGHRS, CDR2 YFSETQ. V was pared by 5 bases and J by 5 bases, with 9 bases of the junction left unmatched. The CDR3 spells CASSRGQLETGELFF. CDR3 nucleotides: TGCGCCAGCAGTCGGGGACAGTTGGAAACCGGGGAGCTGTTTTTT.

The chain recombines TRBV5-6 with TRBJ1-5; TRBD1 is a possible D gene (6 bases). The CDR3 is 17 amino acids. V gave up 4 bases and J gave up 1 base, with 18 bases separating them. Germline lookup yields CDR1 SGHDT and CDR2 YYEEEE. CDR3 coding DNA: TGTGCCAGCAGCCACGGAAACAGGGCGCGAAGCAATCAGCCCCAGCATTTT. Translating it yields CASSHGNRARSNQPQHF.

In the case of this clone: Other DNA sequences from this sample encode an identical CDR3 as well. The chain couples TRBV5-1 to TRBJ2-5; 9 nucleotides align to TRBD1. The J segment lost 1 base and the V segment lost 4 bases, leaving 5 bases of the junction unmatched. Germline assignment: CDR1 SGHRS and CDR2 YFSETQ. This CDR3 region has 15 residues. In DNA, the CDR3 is TGCGCCAGCAGCGCCGGGACAGGGCCCCAAGAGACCCAGTACTTC. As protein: CASSAGTGPQETQYF.

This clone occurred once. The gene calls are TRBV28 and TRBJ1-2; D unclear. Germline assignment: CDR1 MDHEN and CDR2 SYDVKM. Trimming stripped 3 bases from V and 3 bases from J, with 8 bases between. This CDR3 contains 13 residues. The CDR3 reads CASSFIQDYGYTF. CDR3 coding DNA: TGTGCCAGCAGTTTTATACAAGACTATGGCTACACCTTC.

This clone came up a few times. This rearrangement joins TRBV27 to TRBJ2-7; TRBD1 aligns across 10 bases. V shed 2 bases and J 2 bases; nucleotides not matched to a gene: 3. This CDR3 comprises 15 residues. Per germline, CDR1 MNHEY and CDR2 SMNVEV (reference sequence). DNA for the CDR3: TGTGCCAGCAGTTTAATAGGGACAGGGGCCTACGAGCAGTACTTC. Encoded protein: CASSLIGTGAYEQYF.

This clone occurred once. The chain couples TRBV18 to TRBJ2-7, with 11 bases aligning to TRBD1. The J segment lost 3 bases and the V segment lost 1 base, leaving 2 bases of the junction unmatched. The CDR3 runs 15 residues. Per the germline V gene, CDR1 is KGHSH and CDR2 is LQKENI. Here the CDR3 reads CASSPRTGGVYEQYF. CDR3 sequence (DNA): TGTGCCAGCTCACCACGGACAGGGGGCGTCTACGAGCAGTACTTC. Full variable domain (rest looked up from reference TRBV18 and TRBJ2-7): NAGVMQNPRHLVRRRGQEARLRCSPMKGHSHVYWYRQLPEEGLKFMVYLQKENIIDESGMPKERFSAEFPKEGPSILRIQQVVRGDSAAYFCASSPRTGGVYEQYFGPGTRLTVT.

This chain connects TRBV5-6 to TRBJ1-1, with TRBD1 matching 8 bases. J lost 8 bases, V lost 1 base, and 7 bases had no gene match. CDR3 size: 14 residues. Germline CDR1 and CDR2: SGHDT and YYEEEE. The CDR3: CASSLSATGVEAFF. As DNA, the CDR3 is TGTGCCAGCAGCTTGTCTGCGACAGGGGTGGAAGCTTTCTTT.

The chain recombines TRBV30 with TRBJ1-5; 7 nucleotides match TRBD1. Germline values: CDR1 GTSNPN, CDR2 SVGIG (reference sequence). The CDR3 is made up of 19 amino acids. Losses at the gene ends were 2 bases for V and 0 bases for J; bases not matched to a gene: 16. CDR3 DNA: TGTGCCTGGAGTAAAGGGACAGCCGCTGCACTTTATAGCAATCAGCCCCAGCATTTT. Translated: CAWSKGTAAALYSNQPQHF.

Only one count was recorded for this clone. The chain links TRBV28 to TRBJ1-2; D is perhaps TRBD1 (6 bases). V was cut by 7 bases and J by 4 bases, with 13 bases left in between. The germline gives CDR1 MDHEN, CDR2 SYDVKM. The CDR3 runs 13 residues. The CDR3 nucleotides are TGTGCCAGCACTCTCCGGGACACCTATGGCTACACCTTC. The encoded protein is CASTLRDTYGYTF.

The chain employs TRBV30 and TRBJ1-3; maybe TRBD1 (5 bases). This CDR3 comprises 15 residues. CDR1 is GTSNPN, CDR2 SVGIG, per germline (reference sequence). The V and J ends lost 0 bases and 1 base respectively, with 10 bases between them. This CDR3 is CAWSVDNGSGNTIYF. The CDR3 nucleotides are TGTGCCTGGAGTGTGGACAACGGATCTGGAAACACCATATATTTT.

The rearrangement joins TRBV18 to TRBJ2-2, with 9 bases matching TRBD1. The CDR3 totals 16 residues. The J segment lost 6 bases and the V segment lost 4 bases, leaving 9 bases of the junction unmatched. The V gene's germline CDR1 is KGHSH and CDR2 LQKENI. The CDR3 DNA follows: TGTGCCAGCTCACAAGGACAGGGGAGGCTAGCCGGGGAGCTGTTTTTT. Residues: CASSQGQGRLAGELFF.

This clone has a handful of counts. The chain's CDR3 is CASSDRESYGYTF. CDR3 nucleotide sequence: TGTGCCAGCAGTGACCGGGAGAGCTATGGCTACACCTTC. V and J are TRBV28 and TRBJ1-2; D not certain. Germline V lookup: CDR1 MDHEN, CDR2 SYDVKM. Trimming removed 5 bases from V and 4 bases from J, with 11 bases in between. The CDR3 extends over 13 amino acids.

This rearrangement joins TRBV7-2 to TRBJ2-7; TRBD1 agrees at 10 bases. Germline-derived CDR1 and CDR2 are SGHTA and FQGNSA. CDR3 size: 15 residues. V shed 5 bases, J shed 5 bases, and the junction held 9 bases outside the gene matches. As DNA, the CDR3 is TGTGCCAGCAGCGCCTCCGGGACAGGGGCCCACGAGCAGTACTTC. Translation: CASSASGTGAHEQYF.

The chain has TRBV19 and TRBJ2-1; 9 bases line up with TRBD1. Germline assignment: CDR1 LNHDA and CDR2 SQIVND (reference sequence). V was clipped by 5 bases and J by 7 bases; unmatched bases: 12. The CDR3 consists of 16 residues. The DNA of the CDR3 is TGTGCCAGTAGTTCCCGAAAAGGACAGGGGAGTAATGAGCAGTTCTTC. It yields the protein CASSSRKGQGSNEQFF.

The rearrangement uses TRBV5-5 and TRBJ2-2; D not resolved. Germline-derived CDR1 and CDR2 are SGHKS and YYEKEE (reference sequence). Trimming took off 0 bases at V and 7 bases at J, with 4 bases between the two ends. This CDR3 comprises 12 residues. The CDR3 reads CASSLDIGELFF. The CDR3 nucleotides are TGTGCCAGCAGCTTGGATATCGGGGAGCTGTTTTTT. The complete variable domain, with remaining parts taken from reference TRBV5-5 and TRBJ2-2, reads DAGVTQSPTHLIKTRGQQVTLRCSPISGHKSVSWYQQVLGQGPQFIFQYYEKEERGRGNFPDRFSARQFPNYSSELNVNALLLGDSALYLCASSLDIGELFFGEGSRLTVL.

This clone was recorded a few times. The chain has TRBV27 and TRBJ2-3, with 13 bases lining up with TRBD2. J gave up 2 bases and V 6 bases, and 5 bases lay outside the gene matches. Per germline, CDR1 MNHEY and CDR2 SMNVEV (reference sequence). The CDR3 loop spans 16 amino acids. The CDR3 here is CASRLAGGLDTDTQYF. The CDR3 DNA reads TGTGCCAGCAGACTAGCGGGGGGGCTTGACACAGATACGCAGTATTTT.

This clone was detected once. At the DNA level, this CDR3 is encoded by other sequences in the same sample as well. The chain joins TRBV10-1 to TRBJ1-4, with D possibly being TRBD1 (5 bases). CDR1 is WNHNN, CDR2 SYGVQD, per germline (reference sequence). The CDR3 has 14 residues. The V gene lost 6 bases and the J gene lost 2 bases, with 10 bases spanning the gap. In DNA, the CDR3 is TGCGCCAGCAGCGCGGGGACCACTAATGAAAAACTGTTTTTT. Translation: CASSAGTTNEKLFF.

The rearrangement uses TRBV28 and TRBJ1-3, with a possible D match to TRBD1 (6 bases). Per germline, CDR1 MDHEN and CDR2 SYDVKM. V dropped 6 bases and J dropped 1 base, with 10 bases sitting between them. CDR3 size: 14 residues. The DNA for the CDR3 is TGTGCCAGCAGATTAACAGGGTCTGGAAACACCATATATTTT. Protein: CASRLTGSGNTIYF.

The CDR3 DNA follows: TGTGCCAGCAGCCGGAGACTAGCGGGAGGAGGAACAGATACGCAGTATTTT. It encodes CASSRRLAGGGTDTQYF. The chain links TRBV11-3 to TRBJ2-3, with 13 bases lining up with TRBD2. Germline CDR1 is SGHNT and CDR2 is YENEEA. This CDR3 region has 17 residues. V was pared by 5 bases and J by 3 bases, with 8 bases of the junction left unmatched.

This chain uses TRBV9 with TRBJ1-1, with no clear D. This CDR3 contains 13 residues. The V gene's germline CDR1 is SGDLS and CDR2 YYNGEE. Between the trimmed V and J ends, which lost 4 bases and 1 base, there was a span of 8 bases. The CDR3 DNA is TGTGCCAGCAGCTTTACAGCGAACACTGAAGCTTTCTTT. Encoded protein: CASSFTANTEAFF.

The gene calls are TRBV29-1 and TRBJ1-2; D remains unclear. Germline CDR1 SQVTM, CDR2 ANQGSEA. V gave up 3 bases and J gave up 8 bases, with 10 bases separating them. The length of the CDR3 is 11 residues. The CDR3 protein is CSVDYGVGYTF. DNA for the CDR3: TGCAGCGTTGATTATGGAGTAGGCTACACCTTC.

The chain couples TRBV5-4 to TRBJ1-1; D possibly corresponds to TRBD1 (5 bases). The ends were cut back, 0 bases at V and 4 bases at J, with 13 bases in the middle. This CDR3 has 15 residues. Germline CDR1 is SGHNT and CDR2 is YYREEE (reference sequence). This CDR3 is CASSLAGQGGTEAFF. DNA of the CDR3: TGTGCCAGCAGCTTGGCCGGGCAGGGCGGCACTGAAGCTTTCTTT.

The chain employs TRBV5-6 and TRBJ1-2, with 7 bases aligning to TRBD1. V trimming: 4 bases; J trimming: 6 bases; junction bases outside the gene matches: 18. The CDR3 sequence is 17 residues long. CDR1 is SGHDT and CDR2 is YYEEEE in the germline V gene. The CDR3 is CASSPTQAAGGIDGYTF. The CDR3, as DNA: TGTGCCAGCAGCCCCACACAAGCGGCAGGGGGGATAGATGGCTACACCTTC.

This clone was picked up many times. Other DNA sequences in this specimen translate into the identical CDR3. The CDR3 reads CASSLVRLAVYNEQFF. CDR3 coding DNA: TGTGCCAGCAGCTTAGTCAGGCTAGCGGTTTACAATGAGCAGTTCTTC. V is TRBV7-2 and J is TRBJ2-1; 7 nucleotides match TRBD2. The CDR3 extends over 16 amino acids. The V and J ends lost 1 base and 4 bases, in that order; junction bases with no gene match: 7. Germline values: CDR1 SGHTA, CDR2 FQGNSA.

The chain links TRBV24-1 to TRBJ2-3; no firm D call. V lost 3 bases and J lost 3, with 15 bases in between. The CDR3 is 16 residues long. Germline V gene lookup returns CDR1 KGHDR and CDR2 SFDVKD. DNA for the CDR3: TGTGCCACCAGTGATGCCGTAGCAATTTCAACAGATACGCAGTATTTT. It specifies CATSDAVAISTDTQYF.

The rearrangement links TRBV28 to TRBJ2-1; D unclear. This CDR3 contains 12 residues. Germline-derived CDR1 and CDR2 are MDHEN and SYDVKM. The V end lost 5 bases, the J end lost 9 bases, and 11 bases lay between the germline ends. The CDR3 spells CASSAPLAEQFF. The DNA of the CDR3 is TGTGCCAGCAGTGCCCCTTTGGCTGAGCAGTTCTTC.

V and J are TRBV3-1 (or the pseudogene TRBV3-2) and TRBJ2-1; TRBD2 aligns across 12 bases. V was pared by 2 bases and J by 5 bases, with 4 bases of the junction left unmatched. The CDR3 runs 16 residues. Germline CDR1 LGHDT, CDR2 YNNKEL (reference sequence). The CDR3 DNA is TGTGCCAGCAGCCAACCCGGACTAGCGGGAAACAATGAGCAGTTCTTC. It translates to CASSQPGLAGNNEQFF.

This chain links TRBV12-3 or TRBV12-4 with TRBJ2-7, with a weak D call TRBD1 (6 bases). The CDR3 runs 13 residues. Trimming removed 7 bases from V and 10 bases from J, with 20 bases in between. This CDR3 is CASTPRAGTTQYF. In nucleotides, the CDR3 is TGTGCCAGCACTCCTAGGGCAGGGACAACCCAGTACTTC.

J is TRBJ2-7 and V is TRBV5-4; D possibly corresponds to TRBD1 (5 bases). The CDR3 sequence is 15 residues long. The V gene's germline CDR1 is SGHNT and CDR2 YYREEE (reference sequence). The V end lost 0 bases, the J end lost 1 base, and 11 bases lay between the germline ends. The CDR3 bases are TGTGCCAGCAGCTTGGAGGCAGGGAAGTCCTACGAGCAGTACTTC. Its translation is CASSLEAGKSYEQYF.

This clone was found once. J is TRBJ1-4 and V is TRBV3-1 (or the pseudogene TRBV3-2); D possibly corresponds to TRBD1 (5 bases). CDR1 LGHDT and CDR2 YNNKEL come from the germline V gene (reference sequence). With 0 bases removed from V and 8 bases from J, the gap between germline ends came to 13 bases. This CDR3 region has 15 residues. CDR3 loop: CASSQDWGDGEKLFF. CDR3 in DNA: TGTGCCAGCAGCCAAGATTGGGGGGACGGGGAAAAACTGTTTTTT.

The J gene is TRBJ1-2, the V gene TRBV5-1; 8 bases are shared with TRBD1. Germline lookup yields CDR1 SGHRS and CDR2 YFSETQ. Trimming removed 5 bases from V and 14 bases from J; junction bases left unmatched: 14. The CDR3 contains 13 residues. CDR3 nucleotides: TGCGCCAGCAGACCCGGGACAGGCGTGTTAACGACCTTC. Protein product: CASRPGTGVLTTF.

Here the CDR3 DNA reads TGCAGCATTGGGACGGGGAGCTACGAGCAGTACTTC. Protein: CSIGTGSYEQYF. V usage is TRBV29-1 and J usage is TRBJ2-7; the D gene could be TRBD1 or TRBD2 (5 bases each). The CDR3 has 12 amino acids. Between the trimmed V and J ends, which lost 8 bases and 3 bases, there was a span of 14 bases. Germline-derived CDR1 and CDR2 are SQVTM and ANQGSEA.